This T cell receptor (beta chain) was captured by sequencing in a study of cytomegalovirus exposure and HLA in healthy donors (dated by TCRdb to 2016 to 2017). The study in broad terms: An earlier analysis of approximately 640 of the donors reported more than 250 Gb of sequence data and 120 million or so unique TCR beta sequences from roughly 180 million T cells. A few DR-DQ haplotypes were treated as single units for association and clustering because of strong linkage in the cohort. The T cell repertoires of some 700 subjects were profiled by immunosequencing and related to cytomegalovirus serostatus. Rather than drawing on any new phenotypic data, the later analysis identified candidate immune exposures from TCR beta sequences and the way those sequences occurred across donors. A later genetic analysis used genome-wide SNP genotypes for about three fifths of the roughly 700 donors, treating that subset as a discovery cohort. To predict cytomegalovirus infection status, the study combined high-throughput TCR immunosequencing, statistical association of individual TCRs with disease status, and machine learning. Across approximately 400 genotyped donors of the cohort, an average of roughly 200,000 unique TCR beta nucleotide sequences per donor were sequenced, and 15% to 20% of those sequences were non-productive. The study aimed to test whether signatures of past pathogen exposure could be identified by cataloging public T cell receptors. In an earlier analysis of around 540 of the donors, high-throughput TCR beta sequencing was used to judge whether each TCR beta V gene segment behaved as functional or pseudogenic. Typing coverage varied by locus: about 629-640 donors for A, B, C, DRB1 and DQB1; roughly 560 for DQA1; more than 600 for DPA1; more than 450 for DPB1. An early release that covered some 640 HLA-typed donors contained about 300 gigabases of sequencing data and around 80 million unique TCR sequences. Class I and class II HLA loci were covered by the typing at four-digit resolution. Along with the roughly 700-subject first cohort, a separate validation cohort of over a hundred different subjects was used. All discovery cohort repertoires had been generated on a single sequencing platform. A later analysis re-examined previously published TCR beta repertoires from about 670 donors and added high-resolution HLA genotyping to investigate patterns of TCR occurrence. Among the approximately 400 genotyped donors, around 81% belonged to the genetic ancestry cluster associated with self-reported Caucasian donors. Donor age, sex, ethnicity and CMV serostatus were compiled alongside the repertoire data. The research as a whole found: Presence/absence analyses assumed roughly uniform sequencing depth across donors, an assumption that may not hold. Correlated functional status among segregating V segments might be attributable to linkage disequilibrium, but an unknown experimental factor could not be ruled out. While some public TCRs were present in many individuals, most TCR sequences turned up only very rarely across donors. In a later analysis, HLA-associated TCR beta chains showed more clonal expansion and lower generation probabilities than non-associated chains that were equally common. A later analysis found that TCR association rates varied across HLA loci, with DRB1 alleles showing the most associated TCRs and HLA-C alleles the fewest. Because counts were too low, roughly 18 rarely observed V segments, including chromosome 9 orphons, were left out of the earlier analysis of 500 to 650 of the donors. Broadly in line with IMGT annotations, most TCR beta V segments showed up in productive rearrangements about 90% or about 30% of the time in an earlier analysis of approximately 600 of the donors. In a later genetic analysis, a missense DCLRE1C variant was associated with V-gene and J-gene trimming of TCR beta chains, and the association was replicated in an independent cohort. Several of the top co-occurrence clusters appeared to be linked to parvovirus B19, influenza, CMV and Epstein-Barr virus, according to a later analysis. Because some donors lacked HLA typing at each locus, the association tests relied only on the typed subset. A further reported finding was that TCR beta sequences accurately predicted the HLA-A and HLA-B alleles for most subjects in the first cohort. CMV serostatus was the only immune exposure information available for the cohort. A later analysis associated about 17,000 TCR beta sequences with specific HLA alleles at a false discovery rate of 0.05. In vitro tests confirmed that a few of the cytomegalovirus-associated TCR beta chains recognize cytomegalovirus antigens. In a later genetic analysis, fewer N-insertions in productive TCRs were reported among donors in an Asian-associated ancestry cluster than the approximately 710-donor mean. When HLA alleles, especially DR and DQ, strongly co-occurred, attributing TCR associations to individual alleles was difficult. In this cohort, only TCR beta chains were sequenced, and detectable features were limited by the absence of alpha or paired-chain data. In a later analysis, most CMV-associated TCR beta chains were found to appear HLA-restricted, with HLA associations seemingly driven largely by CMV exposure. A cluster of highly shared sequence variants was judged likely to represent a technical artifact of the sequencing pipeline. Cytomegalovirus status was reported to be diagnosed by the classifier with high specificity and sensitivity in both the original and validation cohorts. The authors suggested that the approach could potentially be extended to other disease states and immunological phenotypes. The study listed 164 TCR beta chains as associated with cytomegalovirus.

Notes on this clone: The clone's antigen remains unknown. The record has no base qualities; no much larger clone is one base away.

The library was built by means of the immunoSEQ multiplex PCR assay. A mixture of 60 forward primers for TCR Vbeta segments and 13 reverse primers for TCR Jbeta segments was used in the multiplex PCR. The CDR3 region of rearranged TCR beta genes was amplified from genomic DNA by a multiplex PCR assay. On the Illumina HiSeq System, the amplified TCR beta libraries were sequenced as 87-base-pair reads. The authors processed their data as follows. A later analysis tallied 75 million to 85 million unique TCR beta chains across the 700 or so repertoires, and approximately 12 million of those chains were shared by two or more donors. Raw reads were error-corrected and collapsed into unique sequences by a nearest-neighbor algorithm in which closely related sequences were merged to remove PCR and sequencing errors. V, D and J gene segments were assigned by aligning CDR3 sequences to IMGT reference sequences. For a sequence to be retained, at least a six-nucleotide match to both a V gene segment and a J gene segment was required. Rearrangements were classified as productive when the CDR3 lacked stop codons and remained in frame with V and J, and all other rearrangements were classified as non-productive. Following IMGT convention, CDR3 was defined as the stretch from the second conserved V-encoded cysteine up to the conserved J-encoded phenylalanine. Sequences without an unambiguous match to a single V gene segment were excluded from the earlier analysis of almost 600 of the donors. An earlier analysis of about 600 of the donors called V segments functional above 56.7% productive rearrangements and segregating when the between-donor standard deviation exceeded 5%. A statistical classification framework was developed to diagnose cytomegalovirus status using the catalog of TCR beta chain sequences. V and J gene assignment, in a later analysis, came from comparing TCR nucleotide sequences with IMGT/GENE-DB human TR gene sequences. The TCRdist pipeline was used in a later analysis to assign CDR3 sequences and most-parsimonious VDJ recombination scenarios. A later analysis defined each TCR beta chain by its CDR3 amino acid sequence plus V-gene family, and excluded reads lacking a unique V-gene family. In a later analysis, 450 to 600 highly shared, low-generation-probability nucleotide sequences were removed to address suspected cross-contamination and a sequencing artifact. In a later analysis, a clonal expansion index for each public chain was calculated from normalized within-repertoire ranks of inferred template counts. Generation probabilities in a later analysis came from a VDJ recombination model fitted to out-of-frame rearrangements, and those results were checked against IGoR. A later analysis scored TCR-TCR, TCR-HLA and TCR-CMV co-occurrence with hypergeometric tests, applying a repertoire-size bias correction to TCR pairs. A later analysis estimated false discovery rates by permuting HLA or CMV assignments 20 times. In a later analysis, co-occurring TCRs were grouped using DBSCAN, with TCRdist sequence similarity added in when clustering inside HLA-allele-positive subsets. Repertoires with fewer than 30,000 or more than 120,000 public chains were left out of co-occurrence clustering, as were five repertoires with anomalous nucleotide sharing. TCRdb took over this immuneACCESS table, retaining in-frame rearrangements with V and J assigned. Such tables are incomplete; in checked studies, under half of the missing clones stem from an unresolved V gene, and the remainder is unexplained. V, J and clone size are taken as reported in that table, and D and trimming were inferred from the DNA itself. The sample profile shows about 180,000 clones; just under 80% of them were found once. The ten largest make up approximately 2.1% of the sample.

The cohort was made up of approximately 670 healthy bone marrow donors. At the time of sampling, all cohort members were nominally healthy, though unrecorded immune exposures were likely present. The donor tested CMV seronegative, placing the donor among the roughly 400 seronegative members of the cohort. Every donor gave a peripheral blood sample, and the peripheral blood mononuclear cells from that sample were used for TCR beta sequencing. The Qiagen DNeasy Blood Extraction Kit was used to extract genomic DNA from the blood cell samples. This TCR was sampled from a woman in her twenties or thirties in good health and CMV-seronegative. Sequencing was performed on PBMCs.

The CDR3 protein sequence reads: CASSLQTGNEKLFF. The DNA sequence reads TGCGCCAGCAGCTTGCAAACGGGTAATGAAAAACTGTTTTTT. Recombination linked TRBV5-1 to TRBJ1-4, with no D gene named confidently. Including cysteine and phenylalanine, the CDR3 has 14 amino acids. Only the CDR3 DNA is retained, 42 bases long and in frame from the first base. V and J are truncated by 1 base and 4 bases respectively, leaving an intervening sequence of 8 bases. CDR1 SGHRS and CDR2 YFSETQ were looked up in the germline V gene.